The 16 T cell receptor beta chains presented below share a single source sample, sequenced in a study of blood T cells in healthy people across ages. The second PCR ran about 6 to 12 cycles with a sample-barcoded 5' primer and J-beta primers. TCRdb reanalysed the 5' RACE reads using MiXCR and keeps one entry per CDR3 protein. The table has over a million distinct CDR3 sequences, approximately 59% seen once. Material: blood. The source of these receptors is a young man in good health.

The sample holds a few counts of this clonotype. The V gene is TRBV6-1, the J gene TRBJ1-4; the D gene is possibly TRBD1 (5 bases). CDR3 length: 14 residues. The V and J ends lost 2 bases and 6 bases respectively, with 10 bases between them. Looked up from germline, CDR1 is MNHNS and CDR2 is SASEGT. The CDR3 sequence: CASSEWGEYEKLFF. The CDR3, as DNA: TGTGCCAGCAGTGAATGGGGGGAATATGAAAAACTGTTTTTT.

The chain links TRBV6-6 to TRBJ2-5, with D possibly TRBD1 on 6 matching bases. Germline CDR1 MNHNY, CDR2 SVGAGI (reference sequence). Trimming removed 5 bases at V and 2 bases at J, with 21 bases between. This CDR3 has 17 amino acids. The CDR3 bases are TGTGCCAGCAGTCCGGACCTGGGGGCCGAGAAACAAGAGACCCAGTACTTC. It is translated as CASSPDLGAEKQETQYF.

The J gene is TRBJ1-1, the V gene TRBV2, with TRBD1 matching 10 bases. Germline V gives CDR1 SNHLY, CDR2 FYNNEI. V shed 6 bases and J 5 bases; nucleotides not matched to a gene: 6. The CDR3 loop spans 14 amino acids. DNA for the CDR3: TGTGCCAGCAGGGGGACAGGGGCTGGGACTGAAGCTTTCTTT. This codes for CASRGTGAGTEAFF.

The V call is TRBV4-1, the J call TRBJ2-4; TRBD1 matches 10 bases. Trimming cost V 0 bases and J 13 bases; bases outside gene matches: 12. Germline lookup yields CDR1 MGHRA and CDR2 YSYEKL. CDR3 size: 16 residues. CDR3 in amino acids: CASSQDLGTGVGEQYF. The DNA of the CDR3 is TGCGCCAGCAGCCAAGATCTAGGGACAGGGGTTGGGGAGCAGTACTTC.

The V call is TRBV21-1, the J call TRBJ2-3; the table's TRBD1 call for D was not verified on the DNA. TRBV21-1 is a pseudogene locus. The CDR3 runs to 13 residues. The CDR3 loop reads CASWGTGRDTQYF. In DNA, the CDR3 is TGTGCCAGCTGGGGTACGGGACGGGATACGCAGTATTTT.

The CDR3 spells CASSQPRRGSHGYTF. The CDR3 DNA follows: TGCGCCAGCAGCCAACCCCGCCGGGGCTCGCATGGCTACACCTTC. The chain carries TRBV4-1 and TRBJ1-2; possibly TRBD1 for D (5 bases). Germline CDR1 and CDR2: MGHRA and YSYEKL. The CDR3 consists of 15 residues. V was shortened by 2 bases and J by 6 bases, with 16 bases between the two germline ends.

The rearrangement links TRBV12-3 or TRBV12-4 to TRBJ1-1, with 7 bases aligning to TRBD1. Trimming cost V 1 base and J 9 bases; bases outside gene matches: 8. The CDR3 is 14 amino acids. CDR3 sequence (DNA): TGTGCCAGCAGTTTAGGACAGGGAGGCAGAAAAGCTTTCTTT. It codes for CASSLGQGGRKAFF.

The gene calls are TRBV21-1 and TRBJ2-4. The end of the DNA is better explained by TRBJ2-5, so the J call may be wrong. TRBV21-1 is labeled a pseudogene. This CDR3 has 15 amino acids. This CDR3 reads CASSKERRLQETQYF. The CDR3 DNA sequence: TGTGCCAGCAGCAAAGAACGTAGACTCCAAGAGACCCAGTACTTC.

This clonotype occurred many times. This chain connects TRBV3-1 to TRBJ2-3; weak D call: TRBD1 (5 bases). There are 16 residues in the CDR3. From germline, CDR1 is LGHDT and CDR2 YNNKEL (reference sequence). With 4 bases removed from V and 2 bases from J, the gap between germline ends came to 16 bases. The CDR3 loop reads CASSPQGYRNTDTQYF. CDR3 coding DNA: TGTGCCAGCAGCCCCCAGGGTTACCGAAACACAGATACGCAGTATTTT.

This clonotype was seen a few times. The chain joins TRBV27 to TRBJ2-3; D is possibly TRBD1 (5 bases). Germline CDR1 is MNHEY and CDR2 is SMNVEV (reference sequence). The CDR3 is 15 residues long. With 3 bases removed from V and 3 bases from J, the gap between germline ends came to 13 bases. CDR3 sequence reads: CASSFRVRGTDTQYF. The CDR3 region has the DNA TGTGCCAGCAGTTTCAGGGTGAGAGGTACAGATACGCAGTATTTT.

The V call is TRBV4-2, the J call TRBJ2-1; a possible D gene is TRBD2 (5 bases). The V end was cut by 2 bases, the J end by 10 bases, with 15 bases between. Germline CDR1 reads LGHNA; CDR2 reads YNFKEQ. The CDR3 loop spans 14 amino acids. CDR3 DNA sequence: TGTGCCAGCAGCCAACGGACTGCGGCGGACGAGCAGTTCTTC. Its translation: CASSQRTAADEQFF.

The chain joins TRBV11-2 to TRBJ2-3; 9 bases align to TRBD2. In germline, CDR1 is SGHAT, CDR2 FQNNGV. The ends lost 1 base at V and 6 bases at J; junction bases unmatched: 5. This CDR3 is built from 15 residues. In nucleotides, the CDR3 is TGTGCCAGCAGCTTAGGGACTAGCGCCGGTGATACGCAGTATTTT. Protein: CASSLGTSAGDTQYF.

This sequence joins TRBV29-1 and TRBJ2-3; no firm D call. The germline CDR1 and CDR2 sequences are SQVTM and ANQGSEA. The CDR3 runs 14 residues. Trimming cost V 3 bases and J 4 bases, with 14 bases left between them. In DNA, the CDR3 is TGCAGCGTTGATGGAAATATGGACCCAGATACGCAGTATTTT. It yields the protein CSVDGNMDPDTQYF.

The J gene is TRBJ2-1, the V gene TRBV7-6; 10 positions agree with TRBD2. The CDR3 runs to 17 residues. J lost 5 bases, V lost 1 base, and 8 bases had no gene match. Per the germline V gene, CDR1 is SGHVS and CDR2 is FNYEAQ. CDR3 DNA sequence: TGTGCCAGCAGCTTAGATAGCGGGGGGAATGATAACAATGAGCAGTTCTTC. Its translation is CASSLDSGGNDNNEQFF.

The rearrangement links TRBV2 to TRBJ2-3; 8 bases are a match to TRBD2. CDR1 and CDR2 (germline): SNHLY, FYNNEI. V lost 0 bases, J lost 3 bases, and 8 bases stayed unmatched. CDR3 length: 17 amino acids. The CDR3 sequence is CASSEAGPGGTTDTQYF. Written as DNA, the CDR3 is TGTGCCAGCAGTGAAGCGGGTCCGGGGGGGACAACAGATACGCAGTATTTT.

V and J are TRBV6-6 and TRBJ1-2; perhaps TRBD1 as D (5 bases). The CDR3 loop spans 13 amino acids. Germline CDR1 reads MNHNY; CDR2 reads SVGAGI (reference sequence). V shed 7 bases and J shed 4 bases, with 13 bases lying between them. The CDR3 nucleotides are TGTGCCAGCACCCTAGGGGTGAGCTATGGCTACACCTTC. Encoded protein: CASTLGVSYGYTF.